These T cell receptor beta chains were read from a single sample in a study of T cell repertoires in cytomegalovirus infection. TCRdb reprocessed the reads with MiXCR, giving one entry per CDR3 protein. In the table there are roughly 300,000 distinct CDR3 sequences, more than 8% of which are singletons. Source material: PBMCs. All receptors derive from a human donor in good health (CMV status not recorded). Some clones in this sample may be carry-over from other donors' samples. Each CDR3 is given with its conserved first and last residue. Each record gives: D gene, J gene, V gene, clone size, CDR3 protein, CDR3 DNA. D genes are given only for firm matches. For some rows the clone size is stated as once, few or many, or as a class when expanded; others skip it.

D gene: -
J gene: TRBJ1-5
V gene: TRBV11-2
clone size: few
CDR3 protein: CASSEWTGSNQPQHF
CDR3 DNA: TGTGCCAGCAGCGAATGGACCGGTAGCAATCAGCCCCAGCATTTT

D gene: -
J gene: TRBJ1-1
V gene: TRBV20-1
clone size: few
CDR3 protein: CIASGYTEAFF
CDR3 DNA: TGCATCGCCTCGGGCTACACTGAAGCTTTCTTT

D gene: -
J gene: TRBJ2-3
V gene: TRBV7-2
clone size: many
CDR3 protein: CASSLVGGSTDTQYF
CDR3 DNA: TGTGCCAGCAGCTTAGTGGGCGGAAGCACAGATACGCAGTATTTT

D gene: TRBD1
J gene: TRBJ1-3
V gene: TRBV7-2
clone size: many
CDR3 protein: CASSRTRTGAGNTIYF
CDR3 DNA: TGTGCCAGCAGCAGAACCAGGACAGGAGCTGGAAACACCATATATTTT

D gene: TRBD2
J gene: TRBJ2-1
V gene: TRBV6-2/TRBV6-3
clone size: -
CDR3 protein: CASNLGRDEQFF
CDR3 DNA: TGTGCCAGCAACCTCGGGAGGGATGAGCAGTTCTTC

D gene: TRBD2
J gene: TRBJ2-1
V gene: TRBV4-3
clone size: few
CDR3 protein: CASSRPVGGSSYNEQFF
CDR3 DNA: TGCGCCAGCAGCCGGCCAGTGGGGGGGAGCTCCTACAATGAGCAGTTCTTC

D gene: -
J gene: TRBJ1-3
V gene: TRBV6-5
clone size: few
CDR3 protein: CASSYSGLTSGNTIYF
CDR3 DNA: TGTGCCAGCAGTTACTCGGGACTTACTTCTGGAAACACCATATATTTT

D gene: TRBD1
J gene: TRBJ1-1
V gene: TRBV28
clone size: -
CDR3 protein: CASSDWDRGMNTEAFF
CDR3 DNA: TGTGCCAGCAGCGACTGGGACAGGGGTATGAACACTGAAGCTTTCTTT

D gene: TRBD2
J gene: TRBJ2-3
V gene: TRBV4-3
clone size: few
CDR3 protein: CASSQAPRGGGNTQYF
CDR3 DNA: TGCGCCAGCAGCCAGGCGCCCCGCGGGGGAGGGAATACGCAGTATTTT

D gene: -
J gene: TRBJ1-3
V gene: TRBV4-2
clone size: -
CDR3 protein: CASSQSTVDGNTIYF
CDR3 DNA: TGTGCCAGCAGCCAGTCGACAGTGGATGGAAACACCATATATTTT

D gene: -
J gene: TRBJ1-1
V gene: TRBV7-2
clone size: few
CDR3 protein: CASRPTPRNTEAFF
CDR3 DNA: TGTGCCAGCAGGCCAACTCCAAGGAACACTGAAGCTTTCTTT

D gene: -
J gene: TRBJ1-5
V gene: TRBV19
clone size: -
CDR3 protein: CASSKPSGNQPQHF
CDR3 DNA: TGTGCCAGTAGTAAACCATCGGGCAATCAGCCCCAGCATTTT

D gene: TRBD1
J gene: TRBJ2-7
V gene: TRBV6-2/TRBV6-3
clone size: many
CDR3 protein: CASSSAGTGAYEQYF
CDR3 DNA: TGTGCCAGCAGCTCGGCCGGGACAGGGGCCTACGAGCAGTACTTC

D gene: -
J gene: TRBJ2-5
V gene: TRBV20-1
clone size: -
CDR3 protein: CSAQKQGLETQYF
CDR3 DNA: TGCAGTGCTCAAAAGCAGGGGCTCGAGACCCAGTACTTC

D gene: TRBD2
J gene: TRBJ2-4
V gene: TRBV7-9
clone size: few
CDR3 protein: CASSLGTSGGLAKNIQYF
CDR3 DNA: TGTGCCAGCAGCCTGGGGACTAGCGGAGGGCTAGCCAAAAACATTCAGTACTTC

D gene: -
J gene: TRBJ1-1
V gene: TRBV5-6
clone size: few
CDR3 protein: CASSFTWGEFGEAFF
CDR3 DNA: TGTGCCAGCAGCTTCACGTGGGGGGAATTTGGTGAAGCTTTCTTT

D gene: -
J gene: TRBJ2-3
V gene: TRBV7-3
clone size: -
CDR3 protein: CASSYSRPTDTQYF
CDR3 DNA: TGTGCCAGCAGCTACTCGAGACCCACAGATACGCAGTATTTT

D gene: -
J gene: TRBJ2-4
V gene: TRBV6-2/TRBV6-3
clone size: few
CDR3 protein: CASSYQADLAKNIQYF
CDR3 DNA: TGTGCCAGCAGTTACCAAGCAGACCTAGCCAAAAACATTCAGTACTTC

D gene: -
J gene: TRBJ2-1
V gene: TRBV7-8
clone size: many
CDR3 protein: CASSLVVTYNEQFF
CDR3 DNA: TGTGCCAGCAGCTTAGTGGTCACCTACAATGAGCAGTTCTTC

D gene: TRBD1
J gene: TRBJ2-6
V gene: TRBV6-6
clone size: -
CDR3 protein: CASRPGQGLSGANVLTF
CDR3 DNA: TGTGCCAGCAGACCGGGACAGGGATTGTCTGGGGCCAACGTCCTGACTTTC

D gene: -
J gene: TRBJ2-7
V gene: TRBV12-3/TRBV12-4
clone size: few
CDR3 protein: CASSPLGGYYEQYF
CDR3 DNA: TGTGCCAGCAGTCCCTTGGGGGGTTACTACGAGCAGTACTTC

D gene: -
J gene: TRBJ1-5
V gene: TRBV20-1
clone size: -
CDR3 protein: CSASAPSGGKNQPQHF
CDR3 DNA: TGCAGTGCTAGTGCCCCGAGTGGGGGAAAAAATCAGCCCCAGCATTTT

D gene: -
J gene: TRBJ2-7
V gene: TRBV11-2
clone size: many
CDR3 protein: CASSFGLGDDYEQYF
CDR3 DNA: TGTGCCAGCAGCTTCGGTCTGGGAGACGACTACGAGCAGTACTTC

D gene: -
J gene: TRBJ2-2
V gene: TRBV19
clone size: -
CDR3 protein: CASSRLTGRTGELFF
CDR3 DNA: TGTGCCAGTAGTAGGCTGACAGGACGTACCGGGGAGCTGTTTTTT

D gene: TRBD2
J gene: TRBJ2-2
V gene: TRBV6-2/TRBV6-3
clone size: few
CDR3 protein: CAARLAGGTGELFF
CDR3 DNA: TGTGCCGCCAGACTAGCGGGAGGAACCGGGGAGCTGTTTTTT

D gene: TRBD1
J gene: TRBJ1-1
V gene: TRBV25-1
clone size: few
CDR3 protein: CASSEDRVVGATEAFF
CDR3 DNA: TGTGCCAGCAGTGAGGACAGGGTCGTTGGGGCCACTGAAGCTTTCTTT

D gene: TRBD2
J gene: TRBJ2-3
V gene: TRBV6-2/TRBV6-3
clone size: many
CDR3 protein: CASSYPGTSGKRDTQYF
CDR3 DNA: TGTGCCAGCAGTTACCCAGGGACTAGCGGGAAGAGGGATACGCAGTATTTT

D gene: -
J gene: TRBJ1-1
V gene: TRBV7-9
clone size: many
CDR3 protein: CASSLGGGGWMNTEAFF
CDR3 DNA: TGTGCCAGCAGCTTAGGGGGAGGGGGGTGGATGAACACTGAAGCTTTCTTT

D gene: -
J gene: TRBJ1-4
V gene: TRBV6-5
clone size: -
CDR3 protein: CASSYSGPNEKLFF
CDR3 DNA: TGTGCCAGCAGTTACTCGGGTCCTAATGAAAAACTGTTTTTT

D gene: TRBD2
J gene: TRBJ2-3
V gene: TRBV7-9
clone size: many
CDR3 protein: CASSFAGEFTDTQYF
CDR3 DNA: TGTGCCAGCAGCTTCGCGGGGGAATTCACAGATACGCAGTATTTT

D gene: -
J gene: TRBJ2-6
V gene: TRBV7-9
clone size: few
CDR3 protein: CASSSWDSGANVLTF
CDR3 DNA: TGTGCCAGCAGTTCCTGGGACTCTGGGGCCAACGTCCTGACTTTC

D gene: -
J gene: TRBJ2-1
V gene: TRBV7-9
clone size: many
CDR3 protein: CASLSTGSGHSYNEQFF
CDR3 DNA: TGTGCCAGCCTATCCACGGGCAGTGGGCACTCCTACAATGAGCAGTTCTTC

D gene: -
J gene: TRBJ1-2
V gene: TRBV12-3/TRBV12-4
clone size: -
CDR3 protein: CASTQWGYGYTF
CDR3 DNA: TGTGCCAGCACTCAGTGGGGATATGGCTACACCTTC

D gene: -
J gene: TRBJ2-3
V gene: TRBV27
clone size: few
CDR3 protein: CASSLFGYTDTQYF
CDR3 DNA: TGTGCCAGCAGTTTATTTGGTTACACAGATACGCAGTATTTT

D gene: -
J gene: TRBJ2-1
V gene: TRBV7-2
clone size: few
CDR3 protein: CASSPWTTSYNEQFF
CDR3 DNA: TGTGCCAGCAGCCCCTGGACGACCTCCTACAATGAGCAGTTCTTC

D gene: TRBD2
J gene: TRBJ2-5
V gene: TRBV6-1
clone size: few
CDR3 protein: CASSDGGLAARETQYF
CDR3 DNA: TGTGCCAGCAGTGACGGGGGACTAGCGGCGCGAGAGACCCAGTACTTC

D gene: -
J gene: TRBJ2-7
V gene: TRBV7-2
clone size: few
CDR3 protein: CASSSSTGPREQYF
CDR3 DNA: TGTGCCAGCAGCTCCTCGACAGGTCCCAGGGAGCAGTACTTC

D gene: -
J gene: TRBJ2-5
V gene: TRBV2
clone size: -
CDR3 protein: CASSDHPSETQYF
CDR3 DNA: TGTGCCAGCAGTGATCACCCTTCGGAGACCCAGTACTTC

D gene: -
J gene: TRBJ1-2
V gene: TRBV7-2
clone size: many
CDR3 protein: CASSLSRYNGYTF
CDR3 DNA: TGTGCCAGCAGCTTATCCCGATACAATGGCTACACCTTC

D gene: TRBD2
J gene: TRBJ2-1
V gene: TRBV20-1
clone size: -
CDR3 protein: CSSSIAGVRIEQFF
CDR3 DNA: TGCAGTTCCTCAATAGCGGGAGTAAGGATCGAGCAGTTCTTC

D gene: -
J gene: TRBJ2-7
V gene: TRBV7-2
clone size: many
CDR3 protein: CASSSWAGAYEQYF
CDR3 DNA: TGTGCCAGCAGCTCTTGGGCAGGGGCCTACGAGCAGTACTTC

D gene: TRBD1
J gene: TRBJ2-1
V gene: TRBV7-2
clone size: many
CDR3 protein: CASSRDRGGDEQFF
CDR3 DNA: TGTGCCAGCAGCCGGGACAGGGGTGGAGATGAGCAGTTCTTC

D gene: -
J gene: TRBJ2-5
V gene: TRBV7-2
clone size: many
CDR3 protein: CASSFYETQYF
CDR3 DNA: TGTGCCAGCAGCTTTTATGAGACCCAGTACTTC

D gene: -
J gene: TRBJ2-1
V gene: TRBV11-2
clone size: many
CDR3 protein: CASSLGDDLSYNEQFF
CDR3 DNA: TGTGCCAGCAGCTTAGGCGACGACCTATCCTACAATGAGCAGTTCTTC

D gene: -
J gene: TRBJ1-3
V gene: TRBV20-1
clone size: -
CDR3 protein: CSARDIWDTSSGNTIYF
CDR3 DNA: TGCAGTGCTAGAGATATCTGGGACACCAGCTCTGGAAACACCATATATTTT

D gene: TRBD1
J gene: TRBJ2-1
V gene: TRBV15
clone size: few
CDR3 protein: CATSRVGQGNNEQFF
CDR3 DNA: TGTGCCACCAGCAGAGTGGGACAGGGGAACAATGAGCAGTTCTTC

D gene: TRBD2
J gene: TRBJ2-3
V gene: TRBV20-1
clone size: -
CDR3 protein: CSAGTSGKSYTSTDTQYF
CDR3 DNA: TGCAGTGCCGGGACTAGCGGGAAATCTTACACTAGCACAGATACGCAGTATTTT